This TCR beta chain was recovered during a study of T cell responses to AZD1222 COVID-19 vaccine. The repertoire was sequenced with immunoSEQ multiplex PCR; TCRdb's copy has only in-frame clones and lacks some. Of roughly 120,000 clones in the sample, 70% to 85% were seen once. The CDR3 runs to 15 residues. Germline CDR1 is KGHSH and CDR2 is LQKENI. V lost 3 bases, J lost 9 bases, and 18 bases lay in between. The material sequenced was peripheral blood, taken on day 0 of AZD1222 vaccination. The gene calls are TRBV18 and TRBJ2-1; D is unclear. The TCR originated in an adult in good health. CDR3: CASSPVQSNSLEQFF. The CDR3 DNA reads TGTGCCAGCTCACCCGTCCAGTCTAATTCCCTTGAGCAGTTCTTC.